Following are 11 T cell receptor beta chains from one sample sequenced in a study of cytotoxic CD8 clonotypes in ibrutinib-treated CLL. Some clones are missing from TCRdb's copy, which holds only in-frame ones; the method was immunoSEQ multiplex PCR. The sample carries tens of thousands of clones, just over 85% recorded once. The sequences come from PBMCs, collected before ibrutinib treatment. The source of these receptors is a human donor with chronic lymphocytic leukemia.

The gene calls are TRBV6-5 and TRBJ2-2; 10 bases map to TRBD2. Per germline, CDR1 MNHEY and CDR2 SVGAGI. Trimming cost V 4 bases and J 8 bases; bases outside gene matches: 7. CDR3 size: 15 residues. For the CDR3, the DNA is TGTGCCAGCAGTTCGCCTAGCGGGAGCCTAGGGGAGCTGTTTTTT. This translates into CASSSPSGSLGELFF.

V and J are TRBV6-1 and TRBJ2-1; D is perhaps TRBD2 (6 bases). This CDR3 spans 15 amino acids. Germline V gives CDR1 MNHNS, CDR2 SASEGT. V lost 7 bases, J lost 0 bases, and 13 bases lay in between. CDR3 in DNA: TGTGCCAGCATCCGGGCGGAGGGCTCCTACAATGAGCAGTTCTTC. Translation: CASIRAEGSYNEQFF.

The chain carries TRBV9 and TRBJ2-7, with TRBD2 as a possible D gene (6 bases). This CDR3 spans 14 amino acids. V gave up 3 bases and J gave up 2 bases, with 12 bases separating them. Germline V gene data show CDR1 as SGDLS and CDR2 as YYNGEE. Written as DNA, the CDR3 is TGTGCCAGCAGCGCCGGGGACTCAGCCTACGAGCAGTACTTC. It specifies CASSAGDSAYEQYF.

The chain couples TRBV9 to TRBJ2-2, with 10 bases lining up with TRBD2. The CDR3 spans 17 residues. Germline V gives CDR1 SGDLS, CDR2 YYNGEE. The V gene end was trimmed by 2 bases and the J gene end by 5 bases; junction bases not matched to a gene: 9. The CDR3 DNA follows: TGTGCCAGCAGCGTGATTGCTAGCGGGAGAGGTACCGGGGAGCTGTTTTTT. This codes for CASSVIASGRGTGELFF.

The J gene is TRBJ1-2, the V gene TRBV9; D not resolved. V lost 0 bases and J lost 8, with 11 bases in between. The germline gives CDR1 SGDLS, CDR2 YYNGEE. The CDR3 is made up of 13 amino acids. In DNA form, the CDR3 reads TGTGCCAGCAGCGTAGAGGGCCCACTCGGCTACACCTTC. Translating it yields CASSVEGPLGYTF.

The rearrangement joins TRBV7-8 to TRBJ1-5; weak D call: TRBD1 (5 bases). This CDR3 has 16 residues. Germline V gene lookup returns CDR1 SGHVS and CDR2 FQNEAQ. The V end lost 0 bases, the J end lost 0 bases, and 9 bases lay between the germline ends. This CDR3 reads CASSLARGYSNQPQHF. In DNA form, the CDR3 reads TGTGCCAGCAGCTTAGCGAGGGGCTATAGCAATCAGCCCCAGCATTTT.

The chain joins TRBV4-3 to TRBJ2-5; tentative D call: TRBD1 (6 bases). Deletions cut 2 bases from V and 5 bases from J, with 15 bases between. The CDR3 is made up of 15 amino acids. Germline V gene lookup returns CDR1 LGHNA and CDR2 YSLEER. The CDR3 sequence: CASSQNPQGGETQYF. CDR3 sequence (DNA): TGCGCCAGCAGCCAAAACCCACAGGGTGGTGAGACCCAGTACTTC.

The genes are TRBV14 and TRBJ2-7; the match to TRBD2 covers 10 bases. Germline loops: CDR1 SGHDN, CDR2 FVKESK. Trimming cost V 3 bases and J 5 bases; bases outside gene matches: 13. The CDR3 totals 17 residues. DNA for the CDR3: TGTGCCAGCAGCCACGGACGGACCCTAGCGGGAGCCAACGAGCAGTACTTC. It encodes CASSHGRTLAGANEQYF. Full variable domain (remainder filled in from reference TRBV14 and TRBJ2-7): EAGVTQFPSHSVIEKGQTVTLRCDPISGHDNLYWYRRVMGKEIKFLLHFVKESKQDESGMPNNRFLAERTGGTYSTLKVQPAELEDSGVYFCASSHGRTLAGANEQYFGPGTRLTVT.

The chain uses TRBV19 and TRBJ2-5; 10 bases are a match to TRBD1. Trimming took 6 bases from V and 5 from J; bases not matched to a gene: 9. The CDR3 loop spans 15 amino acids. Germline CDR1 and CDR2: LNHDA and SQIVND (reference sequence). The CDR3 coding sequence is TGTGCCAGTAGGACCTCTGGGACAGGGGCCGAGACCCAGTACTTC. Its protein is CASRTSGTGAETQYF.

The gene calls are TRBV2 and TRBJ2-1; D possibly corresponds to TRBD1 (6 bases). CDR3 length: 13 amino acids. Germline CDR1 and CDR2: SNHLY and FYNNEI. The V end was cut by 8 bases, the J end by 8 bases, with 16 bases between. In DNA form, the CDR3 reads TGTGCCAGCGTAACGCTTGGGGGCTATGAGCAGTTCTTC. Translating it yields CASVTLGGYEQFF. The full variable domain, in which reference TRBV2 and TRBJ2-1 provide the parts outside the CDR3, is EPEVTQTPSHQVTQMGQEVILRCVPISNHLYFYWYRQILGQKVEFLVSFYNNEISEKSEIFDDQFSVERPDGSNFTLKIRSTKLEDSAMYFCASVTLGGYEQFFGPGTRLTVL.

The rearrangement joins TRBV27 to TRBJ1-2; 8 positions agree with TRBD1. The V segment lost 3 bases and the J segment 4 bases; nucleotides outside the gene matches: 10. Germline V gene sequence: CDR1 MNHEY, CDR2 SMNVEV (reference sequence). The CDR3 totals 16 residues. The CDR3 is CASSLAGGLRGYGYTF. In DNA form, the CDR3 reads TGTGCCAGCAGTTTGGCAGGGGGCCTGCGGGGCTATGGCTACACCTTC.